Shown below are 2 T cell receptor beta chains from a single sample sequenced in a study of control samples from healthy donors and cancer patients. The repertoire was sequenced with immunoSEQ multiplex PCR; TCRdb's copy has only in-frame clones and lacks some. Altogether about 28,000 clones are present, just under 90% being singletons, with the ten largest covering 1.5% to 2%. Sequencing input: PBMCs. Receptors originate from a woman in her thirties or forties with lung cancer.

This chain joins TRBV6-5 and TRBJ1-1, with TRBD1 identical over 8 bases. CDR3 length: 13 residues. The trim removed 5 bases at V and 4 bases at J, leaving 3 bases unmatched. Germline CDR1 is MNHEY and CDR2 is SVGAGI. The CDR3 DNA sequence: TGTGCCAGCAGTACAGACAGGGGCACTGAAGCTTTCTTT. This gives the protein CASSTDRGTEAFF.

The count of this clone is one. The chain couples TRBV7-9 to TRBJ1-1, with a possible D match to TRBD1 (6 bases). The CDR3 loop spans 16 amino acids. V dropped 5 bases and J dropped 1 base, with 17 bases sitting between them. Per germline, CDR1 SEHNR and CDR2 FQNEAQ (reference sequence). CDR3 sequence reads: CASSPIPTGTNTEAFF. CDR3 in DNA: TGTGCCAGCAGCCCTATCCCGACAGGCACGAACACTGAAGCTTTCTTT.